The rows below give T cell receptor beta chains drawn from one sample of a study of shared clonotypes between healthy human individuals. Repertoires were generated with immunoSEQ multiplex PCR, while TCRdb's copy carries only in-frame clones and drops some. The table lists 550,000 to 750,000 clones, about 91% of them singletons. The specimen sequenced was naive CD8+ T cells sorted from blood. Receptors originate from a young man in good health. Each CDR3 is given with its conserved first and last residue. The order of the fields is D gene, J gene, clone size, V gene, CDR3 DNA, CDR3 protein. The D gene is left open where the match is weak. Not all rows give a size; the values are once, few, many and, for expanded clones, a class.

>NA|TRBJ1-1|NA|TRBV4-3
TGCGCCAGCAGCCCCGGTATGAACACTGAAGCTTTCTTT
CASSPGMNTEAFF
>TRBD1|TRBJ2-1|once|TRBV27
TGTGCCAGCAACGGACAGGGGGCTTACAATGAGCAGTTCTTC
CASNGQGAYNEQFF
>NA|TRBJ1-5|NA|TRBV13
TGTGCCAGCAGCTTGTGTCCATACCACGTTCAGCCCCAGCATTTT
CASSLCPYHVQPQHF
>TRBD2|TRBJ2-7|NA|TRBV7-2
TGTGCCAGCGGGAGGGGACGGTTAATCGACGAGCAGTACTTC
CASGRGRLIDEQYF
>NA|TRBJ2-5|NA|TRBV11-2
TGTGCCAGCAGCTTAAATTGGGGTCTTGCAGACCAAGAGACCCAGTACTTC
CASSLNWGLADQETQYF
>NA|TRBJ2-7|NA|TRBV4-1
TGCGCCAGCAGCCAAGACGGGGCACGCGAGCAGTACTTC
CASSQDGAREQYF
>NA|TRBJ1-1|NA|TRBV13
TGTGCCAGCAGCTTAGGTTGGACTGAAGCTTTCTTT
CASSLGWTEAFF
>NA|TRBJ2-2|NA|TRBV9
TGTGCCAGCAGCCACATCGGGGAGCTGTTTTTT
CASSHIGELFF
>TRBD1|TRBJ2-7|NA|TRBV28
TGTGCCAGCAGTTTATCTCCTTTTGGGACAGGGGACCACGAGCAGTACTTC
CASSLSPFGTGDHEQYF
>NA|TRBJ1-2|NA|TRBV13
TGTGCCAGCAGCTTTTCATCGCCGTCGTATGGCTACACCTTC
CASSFSSPSYGYTF
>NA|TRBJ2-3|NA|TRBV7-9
TGTGCCAGCAGCTTCTGGCGAGGCGATACGCAGTATTTT
CASSFWRGDTQYF
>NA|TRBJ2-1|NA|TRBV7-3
TGTGCCAGCAGCCCGCCTAACTCGAATGAGCAGTTCTTC
CASSPPNSNEQFF
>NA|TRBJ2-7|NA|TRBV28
TGTGCCAGCAGTACTTCAGGGACTTCTAGATCCTACGAGCAGTACTTC
CASSTSGTSRSYEQYF
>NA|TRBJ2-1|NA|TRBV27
TGTGCCAGCAGGACCACAGGGATCAATGAGCAGTTCTTC
CASRTTGINEQFF
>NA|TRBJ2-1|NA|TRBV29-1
TGCAGCGTTGAAGATCCGGGGTTCTCCTACAATGAGCAGTTCTTC
CSVEDPGFSYNEQFF
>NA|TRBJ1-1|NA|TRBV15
TGTGCCACCAGCAGAGATTTCGGAGTGAACACTGAAGCTTTCTTT
CATSRDFGVNTEAFF
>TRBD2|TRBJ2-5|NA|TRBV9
TGTGCCAGCCAGATTGGGACTAGCGTCGGCGAGACCCAGTACTTC
CASQIGTSVGETQYF
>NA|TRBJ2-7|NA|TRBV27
TGTGCCAGCAGTCCGGACCCGGGTTACGAGCAGTACTTC
CASSPDPGYEQYF
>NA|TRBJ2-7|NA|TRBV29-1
TGCAGCGTCGGGGGGCAGAGCGACCCCTACGAGCAGTACTTC
CSVGGQSDPYEQYF
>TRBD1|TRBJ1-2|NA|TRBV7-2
TGTGCCAGCAGCTTGCGGGACAGCTATTATGGCTACACCTTC
CASSLRDSYYGYTF
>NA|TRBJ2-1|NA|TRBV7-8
TGTGCCAGCACCTTGACGTACTCCCGGGTCGATGAGCAGTTCTTC
CASTLTYSRVDEQFF
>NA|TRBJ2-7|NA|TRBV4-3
TGCGCCAGCAGCCAAGATCCCGGCAGGACCTACGAGCAGTACTTC
CASSQDPGRTYEQYF
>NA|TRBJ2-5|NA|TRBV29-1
TGCAGCGTTGAGCTAACTCAGCCCCACGAACCGGAGACCCAGTACTTC
CSVELTQPHEPETQYF
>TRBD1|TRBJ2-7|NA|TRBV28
TGTGCCAGCACCGAGACTGGACAGGGGATCTACGAGCAGTACTTC
CASTETGQGIYEQYF
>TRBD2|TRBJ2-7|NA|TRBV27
TGTGCCAGCAGAGAGACTAGCGGGAGTGTCTACGAGCAGTACTTC
CASRETSGSVYEQYF
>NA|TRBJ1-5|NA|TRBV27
TGTGCCAGCAAAACCTTGGGGGACGGAGATCAGCCCCAGCATTTT
CASKTLGDGDQPQHF
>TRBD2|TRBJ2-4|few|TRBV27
TGTGCCAGCAGTTTAAGCGGGAGAAACATTCAGTACTTC
CASSLSGRNIQYF
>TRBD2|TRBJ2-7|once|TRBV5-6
TGTGCCAGCAGACCTACTAGCGGGAGTCCCTACGAGCAGTACTTC
CASRPTSGSPYEQYF
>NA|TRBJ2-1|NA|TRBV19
TGTGCCAGTAGTCCGGCTGATGGGGTCCTCTTCAATGAGCAGTTCTTC
CASSPADGVLFNEQFF
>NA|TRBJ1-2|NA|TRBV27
TGTGCCAGCAGTTTAAGTGCGGGCCGCGATGGCTACACCTTC
CASSLSAGRDGYTF
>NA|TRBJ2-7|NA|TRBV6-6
TGTGCCAGCACCCACGGGACCGAGCAGTACTTC
CASTHGTEQYF
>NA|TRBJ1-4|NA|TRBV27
TGTGCCAGCAGTTTATCAGGGTCTGAAAAACTGTTTTTT
CASSLSGSEKLFF
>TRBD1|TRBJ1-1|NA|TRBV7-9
TGTGCCAGCAGCCCCCGGGACAGGGGGAACACTGAAGCTTTCTTT
CASSPRDRGNTEAFF
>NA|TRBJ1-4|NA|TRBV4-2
TGTGCCAGCAGCCAAGGGACTTTCGCAATCCGGGACGAAGAAGAAAAACTGTTTTTT
CASSQGTFAIRDEEEKLFF
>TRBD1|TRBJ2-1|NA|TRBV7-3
TGTGCCAGCAGCCCGCAACTGACAGGGAGATCCTACAATGAGCAGTTCTTC
CASSPQLTGRSYNEQFF
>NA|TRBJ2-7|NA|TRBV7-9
TGTGCCAGCAGCCGTAATAATTGGCTCGAGCAGTACTTC
CASSRNNWLEQYF
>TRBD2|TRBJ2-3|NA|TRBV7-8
TGTGCCAGCAGCTTAGTTGCGGGAGGGTCCTCAGATACGCAGTATTTT
CASSLVAGGSSDTQYF